The present T cell receptor (beta chain) was sequenced within a study of blood T cell repertoires in COVID-19. Study details: Spain, Italy and the United States supplied samples that represented acute and convalescent COVID-19. Nucleic acid was either cDNA or gDNA, and it came from T cells, B-cell-depleted T cells, or PBMCs.

The CDR3 spans 20 residues. V gave up 2 bases and J gave up 0 bases; unmatched junction bases: 17. The germline CDR1 and CDR2 sequences are SGHRS and YFSETQ. Per the original methods: Amplification with reference gene primers provided the estimates of nucleated cell counts. Using immunoSEQ multiplex PCR, the repertoire was profiled, and TCRdb retains in-frame clones only, with some absent. V and J calls and clone size come straight from that table; D and trimming were deduced from the DNA. The sample lists about 380,000 clones, about four fifths occurring once. V is TRBV5-1 and J is TRBJ2-1, with 7 bases that match TRBD2. Sequencing input: peripheral blood. This clonotype was obtained from a human donor with acute or convalescent COVID-19. The donor label of this sample is uncertain. The CDR3 protein is CASSFTRLAATRNSYNEQFF. DNA for the CDR3: TGCGCCAGCAGCTTTACTAGGCTAGCGGCCACTAGAAACTCCTACAATGAGCAGTTCTTC.